A selection of T cell receptor beta chains follows, all from one sample in a study of T cell repertoires in cytomegalovirus infection. TCRdb re-derived calls from the reads in MiXCR, one entry per CDR3 protein. The data hold 200,000 to 300,000 distinct CDR3 sequences, with approximately 14% observed a single time. The sample consisted of PBMCs. All receptors come from a human donor in good health (CMV status not recorded). Some clones in this sample may be carry-over from other donors' samples. Both conserved end residues are part of each CDR3. The D gene is left open where the match is weak. Expanded clones get a size class; other rows say once, few or many, or leave the size out.

J gene | CDR3 length | D gene | clone size | V gene | CDR3 DNA | CDR3 protein
TRBJ1-1 | 14 | - | many | TRBV7-2 | TGTGCCAGCAGGATACAGGGCTATAGCACTGAAGCTTTCTTT | CASRIQGYSTEAFF
TRBJ2-7 | 15 | TRBD2 | many | TRBV7-2 | TGTGCCAGCAGCCGCAGCGGGGGGGCTGTCTACGAGCAGTACTTC | CASSRSGGAVYEQYF
TRBJ2-7 | 11 | TRBD2 | many | TRBV11-2 | TGTGCCAGCAGCTCGGGAGGTGAGCAGTACTTC | CASSSGGEQYF
TRBJ1-1 | 18 | - | few | TRBV6-2/TRBV6-3 | TGTGCCAGCAGTTACCCCGCGGACGGACCCTCGAAGGACACTGAAGCTTTCTTT | CASSYPADGPSKDTEAFF
TRBJ2-5 | 15 | TRBD2 | many | TRBV7-2 | TGTGCCAGCACCACTAGCGGGGGGGCCTTGGAGACCCAGTACTTC | CASTTSGGALETQYF
TRBJ2-7 | 14 | - | - | TRBV29-1 | TGCAGCGTCTTGCGAACAGGGAGCTCCTACGAGCAGTACTTC | CSVLRTGSSYEQYF
TRBJ2-3 | 15 | - | few | TRBV15 | TGTGCCACGACTCTGGGGCAGGGAGACACAGATACGCAGTATTTT | CATTLGQGDTDTQYF
TRBJ2-1 | 16 | TRBD2 | - | TRBV3-1 | TGTGCCAGCAGCCGAAGGACTAGCGGGGTTTCTGATGAGCAGTTCTTC | CASSRRTSGVSDEQFF
TRBJ1-2 | 17 | TRBD1 | many | TRBV7-9 | TGTGCCAGCAGCTCCTGGGGGACAGGGCCATCGTGGGATGGCTACACCTTC | CASSSWGTGPSWDGYTF
TRBJ1-2 | 14 | - | - | TRBV12-3/TRBV12-4 | TGTGCCAGCAGTTTTAAACAGGGCGGTTATGGCTACACCTTC | CASSFKQGGYGYTF
TRBJ2-1 | 12 | - | many | TRBV6-1 | TGTGCCAGCGGGAGGCTGTACAATGAGCAGTTCTTC | CASGRLYNEQFF
TRBJ2-1 | 17 | - | many | TRBV28 | TGTGCCAGCAGTGCCACCCGGGACACGGTCTCCTACAATGAGCAGTTCTTC | CASSATRDTVSYNEQFF
TRBJ2-3 | 14 | - | few | TRBV2 | TGTGCCAGCAGTGAAACGGGGGTCACAGATACGCAGTATTTT | CASSETGVTDTQYF
TRBJ2-1 | 15 | TRBD2 | few | TRBV6-2/TRBV6-3 | TGTGCCAGCAGGGACCTAGCGGGGCCCTACAATGAGCAGTTCTTC | CASRDLAGPYNEQFF
TRBJ2-7 | 15 | - | - | TRBV14 | TGTGCCAGCAGCCCCCTTGGACAGAAGAACTACGAGCAGTACTTC | CASSPLGQKNYEQYF
TRBJ2-1 | 13 | - | many | TRBV7-3 | TGTGCCAGCAGCTTAACTATGATAGCAGAGCAGTTCTTC | CASSLTMIAEQFF
TRBJ1-5 | 12 | - | - | TRBV6-2/TRBV6-3 | TGTGCCAGCAGTTCTATCAATCAGCCCCAGCATTTT | CASSSINQPQHF
TRBJ2-7 | 15 | - | - | TRBV10-3 | TGTGCCATCAGTGAGTCGACCACGGTCTCCTACGAGCAGTACTTC | CAISESTTVSYEQYF
TRBJ1-2 | 14 | - | - | TRBV5-8 | TGTGCCAGCAGCTTAACCCAGGGGACAAAAGGCTACACCTTC | CASSLTQGTKGYTF
TRBJ2-4 | 14 | TRBD1 | few | TRBV19 | TGTGCCAGTAGCGAACTCACCCCGGGACAGAATGTATGGTTC | CASSELTPGQNVWF
TRBJ2-3 | 17 | TRBD2 | - | TRBV2 | TGTGCCAGCAATTTTGCGTCCGGGGGGACTAGCACAGATACGCAGTATTTT | CASNFASGGTSTDTQYF
TRBJ2-7 | 12 | - | few | TRBV18 | TGTGCCAGCTCCTCCAAGGGCGACGAGCAGTACTTC | CASSSKGDEQYF
TRBJ2-1 | 13 | TRBD2 | many | TRBV7-2 | TGTGCCAGCAGACTAGCGGGAGCAAGTGAGCAGTTCTTC | CASRLAGASEQFF
TRBJ2-3 | 15 | - | many | TRBV28 | TGTGCCAGCAGACTATACAGGGGAGGGGAAGATACGCAGTATTTT | CASRLYRGGEDTQYF
TRBJ1-4 | 13 | - | - | TRBV20-1 | TGCAGTGCAAGGCTCGCAGCTAATGAAAAACTGTTTTTT | CSARLAANEKLFF
TRBJ1-5 | 16 | TRBD1 | many | TRBV28 | TGTGCCACCCACCTTCAATCGGGACAGGGTAATCAGCCCCAGCATTTT | CATHLQSGQGNQPQHF
TRBJ2-1 | 14 | - | many | TRBV20-1 | TGCAGTGCTAGAGATCCGACTATCTCCAATGAGCAGTTCTTC | CSARDPTISNEQFF
TRBJ1-1 | 15 | TRBD1 | few | TRBV5-1 | TGCGCCAGCAGCTTGGAACAGGGGAGGAACACTGAAGCTTTCTTT | CASSLEQGRNTEAFF
TRBJ2-4 | 17 | TRBD2 | few | TRBV20-1 | TGCAGTGCTAGGGGACTAGCGGGAGCCCCCGCTGAAAACATTCAGTACTTC | CSARGLAGAPAENIQYF
TRBJ2-3 | 11 | - | many | TRBV18 | TGTGCCAGCCGATCCACAGATACGCAGTATTTT | CASRSTDTQYF
TRBJ2-7 | 15 | - | few | TRBV6-2/TRBV6-3 | TGTGCCAGCAGCCAACTCTCGGGACGGAACTACGAGCAGTACTTC | CASSQLSGRNYEQYF
TRBJ2-1 | 12 | - | - | TRBV28 | TGTGCCAGCAGTCCCCCTAGGGAGGAGCAGTTCTTC | CASSPPREEQFF
TRBJ1-6 | 15 | TRBD1 | few | TRBV5-1 | TGCGCCAGCAGCTTGTTAGGGGGCGATAATTCACCCCTCCACTTT | CASSLLGGDNSPLHF
TRBJ1-5 | 18 | TRBD1 | few | TRBV19 | TGTGCCAGTAGTAGAGGGACAGGGAGATGGGATAGCAATCAGCCCCAGCATTTT | CASSRGTGRWDSNQPQHF
TRBJ1-1 | 15 | TRBD1 | - | TRBV14 | TGTGCCAGCAGCCGCCGGACAGGACTGAACACTGAAGCTTTCTTT | CASSRRTGLNTEAFF
TRBJ2-3 | 15 | - | many | TRBV7-2 | TGTGCCAGCAGCTTAGCGCCAGGGGCCGGAGATACGCAGTATTTT | CASSLAPGAGDTQYF
TRBJ2-1 | 15 | TRBD1 | few | TRBV25-1 | TGTGCCAGCACCAAGACAGGGGGGATTTTCGATGAGCAGTTCTTC | CASTKTGGIFDEQFF
TRBJ2-4 | 13 | - | few | TRBV20-1 | TGCAGTGCTGCTGGGGGTGGCAAAAACATTCAGTACTTC | CSAAGGGKNIQYF
TRBJ2-7 | 14 | - | few | TRBV6-2/TRBV6-3 | TGTGCCAGCACCTGGGACAAGCTATCCTACGAGCAGTACTTC | CASTWDKLSYEQYF
TRBJ1-1 | 18 | TRBD1 | few | TRBV9 | TGTGCCAGCAGCGTAGCTGGAACCAGACAGGGGTTGGGCACTGAAGCTTTCTTT | CASSVAGTRQGLGTEAFF
TRBJ2-1 | 15 | - | - | TRBV7-6 | TGTGCCAGCAGCTTAGGAGACGACACCCACAATGAGCAGTTCTTC | CASSLGDDTHNEQFF
TRBJ2-3 | 14 | - | many | TRBV12-3/TRBV12-4 | TGTGCCAGCAGAATTAGCGGAAGCACAGATACGCAGTATTTT | CASRISGSTDTQYF
TRBJ2-5 | 13 | - | many | TRBV7-2 | TGTGCCAGCATTAGCCAGCCCCAAGAGACCCAGTACTTC | CASISQPQETQYF
TRBJ1-5 | 16 | - | many | TRBV28 | TGTGCCAGCAGTTTTACCGTGGGGAGTCCCAATCAGCCCCAGCATTTT | CASSFTVGSPNQPQHF
TRBJ2-7 | 15 | TRBD1 | many | TRBV7-8 | TGTGCCAGCAGCCCACATAGGACAGGGCCATACGAGCAGTACTTC | CASSPHRTGPYEQYF
TRBJ2-7 | 13 | - | few | TRBV13 | TGTGCCAGCAGCTTGAACAGGGGAGGCGAGCAGTACTTC | CASSLNRGGEQYF
TRBJ2-5 | 17 | TRBD2 | few | TRBV19 | TGTGCCAGTAGTATAATGTCGGGAGGCCCTCTCCAAGAGACCCAGTACTTC | CASSIMSGGPLQETQYF
TRBJ2-3 | 15 | - | - | TRBV29-1 | TGCAGCGCCCTTCCTTACTCACTGTACGGAGATACGCAGTATTTT | CSALPYSLYGDTQYF
TRBJ1-1 | 15 | - | many | TRBV7-6 | TGTGCCAGCAGCTTAGTGGACGGAATGAACACTGAAGCTTTCTTT | CASSLVDGMNTEAFF
TRBJ2-1 | 14 | TRBD1 | - | TRBV12-5 | TGTGCTAGTGGTTTGGTACTTTCAGGGGGTGAGCAGTTCTTC | CASGLVLSGGEQFF
TRBJ1-1 | 12 | - | many | TRBV7-8 | TGTGCCAGCAGCTTAGCCCGAGACACAGCTTTCTTT | CASSLARDTAFF
TRBJ2-7 | 15 | - | many | TRBV7-8 | TGTGCCAGCAGCTTAGCGCTTGGGGGATCCTACGAGCAGTACTTC | CASSLALGGSYEQYF
TRBJ1-1 | 15 | - | - | TRBV9 | TGTGCCAGCAGCGGGGGGGGGGACATGAACACTGAAGCTTTCTTT | CASSGGGDMNTEAFF
TRBJ2-1 | 12 | TRBD2 | - | TRBV6-1 | TGTGCCACCGTGACTAGTTCCCGGGGGGAGTTCTTC | CATVTSSRGEFF
TRBJ2-3 | 15 | TRBD2 | few | TRBV20-1 | TGCAGTGCTAGAGATCAGGCTAGCGGGGAAGATACGCAGTATTTT | CSARDQASGEDTQYF
TRBJ2-1 | 10 | - | many | TRBV29-1 | TGCAGCGTTGGCAACAATGAGCAGTTCTTC | CSVGNNEQFF
TRBJ2-7 | 14 | - | few | TRBV20-1 | TGCAGTGCTAGCCTGCGGGGTAGCAATCTGGCACAGTACTTC | CSASLRGSNLAQYF
TRBJ2-7 | 17 | - | many | TRBV7-8 | TGTGCCAGCAGCCCCATCGGAGCGGGTACCACCACCTACGAGCAGTACTTC | CASSPIGAGTTTYEQYF
TRBJ1-1 | 12 | - | - | TRBV2 | TGTGCCAGCAGTGATGCGAACACTGAAGCTTTCTTT | CASSDANTEAFF
TRBJ2-2 | 16 | - | - | TRBV5-3 | TGTGCCAGAAGCTTGGGAGGCGGAACGAACACCGGGGAGCTGTTTTTT | CARSLGGGTNTGELFF